This is a list of T cell receptor beta chains from one sample in a study of graft-versus-host responses after intestinal transplantation. TCRdb's table, derived via immunoSEQ multiplex PCR, lists solely in-frame clones and lacks some. The sample includes nearly 95,000 clones, 93% seen only once; the top ten take 2%. These receptors lack a known antigen. The sample in question was unstimulated CD8+ T cells sorted from spleen or lymph node cells, obtained before intestinal transplant. These receptors were collected from a human donor who received an intestinal transplant. Each CDR3 is given with its conserved first and last residue. A D gene is named only where the DNA matches it firmly. Size values are once, few and many counts, or a class for expanded clones, and some rows have none.

j_gene	v_gene	abundance	d_gene	CDR3nt	CDR3aa
TRBJ1-2	TRBV4-3	.	TRBD1	TGCGCCAGCAGCCAAGATGACAGGGGTAACAATGGCTACACCTTC	CASSQDDRGNNGYTF
TRBJ1-6	TRBV9	once	.	TGTGCCAGCAGCGTCGCGGGTTATAATTCACCCCTCCACTTT	CASSVAGYNSPLHF
TRBJ2-1	TRBV19	.	.	TGTGCCAGTAGTATAGAGGGCACGAGCTCCTACAATGAGCAGTTCTTC	CASSIEGTSSYNEQFF
TRBJ2-1	TRBV7-6	.	TRBD2	TGTGCCAGCAGCTTGGGACTAGCGGATGACAATGAGCAGTTCTTC	CASSLGLADDNEQFF
TRBJ2-1	TRBV4-1	.	TRBD1	TGCGCCAGCAGCCAGACTAAAGGGGGCCACATCTACAATGAGCAGTTCTTC	CASSQTKGGHIYNEQFF
TRBJ1-3	TRBV4-1	few	.	TGCGCCAGCAGCCTCGACAGGTCTTCTGGAAACACCATATATTTT	CASSLDRSSGNTIYF
TRBJ2-7	TRBV19	.	TRBD2	TGTGCCAGTAGTATAGCTACCGGGACTATCTCCTACGAGCAGTACTTC	CASSIATGTISYEQYF
TRBJ1-2	TRBV20-1	.	.	TGCAGTGCTAGAGCACTGCAGGGTCACACCTTC	CSARALQGHTF
TRBJ2-7	TRBV5-1	.	TRBD1	TGCGCCAGCAGCGTTACGAACAGGGGGCTCTACGTGGAGCAGTACTTC	CASSVTNRGLYVEQYF
TRBJ1-5	TRBV19	.	TRBD1	TGTGCCAGTAGTCCTGACAGGGCTTTTAGCAATCAGCCCCAGCATTTT	CASSPDRAFSNQPQHF
TRBJ2-2	TRBV7-9	.	.	TGTGCCAGCTTTTCTCTCTTCGGGGGAGTTGACGACACCGGGGAGCTGTTTTTT	CASFSLFGGVDDTGELFF
TRBJ2-3	TRBV7-9	.	TRBD1	TGTGCCAGCAGCTTAGGGACAGGGGTCGATACGCAGTATTTT	CASSLGTGVDTQYF
TRBJ1-1	TRBV7-9	.	.	TGTGCCAGCAGCGCAGACATTGGGTACCTGAACACTGAAGCTTTCTTT	CASSADIGYLNTEAFF
TRBJ2-7	TRBV30	.	TRBD1	TGTGCCTGGAGTACCGGGTCAGGGGGTCTCGAGCAGTACTTC	CAWSTGSGGLEQYF
TRBJ2-2	TRBV4-3	once	TRBD1	TGCGCCAGCAGCCAAGATCGGGACAGGGATACCGGGGAGCTGTTTTTT	CASSQDRDRDTGELFF
TRBJ1-1	TRBV5-1	.	TRBD1	TGCGCCAGCCCCTGCTCGGGACAGGGAACGACTGAAGCTTTCTTT	CASPCSGQGTTEAFF
TRBJ1-5	TRBV27	.	.	TGTGCCAGCAGTTCGACCGGGACACGGAATCAGCCCCAGCATTTT	CASSSTGTRNQPQHF
TRBJ2-3	TRBV7-9	.	TRBD2	TGTGCCAGCAGCTTAGCGTCAAGCGGGACTACCATCACAGATACGCAGTATTTT	CASSLASSGTTITDTQYF
TRBJ1-1	TRBV10-1	.	TRBD1	TGCGCCAGCCGCCGGGACAGTTTTATGAACACTGAAGCTTTCTTT	CASRRDSFMNTEAFF